This T cell receptor (beta chain) was profiled in a study of blood T cell repertoires in COVID-19. About the study: Both acute and convalescent COVID-19 samples were obtained from the United States, Italy and Spain.

The germline gives CDR1 SQVTM, CDR2 ANQGSEA. The length of the CDR3 is 16 residues. Trimming removed 4 bases from V and 5 bases from J; junction bases left unmatched: 15. TCRdb keeps only in-frame clones here, not all; method: immunoSEQ multiplex PCR. The table lists 65,000 to 90,000 clones, roughly 88% of them singletons, with 5.1% in the top ten. The sequence was obtained from a human donor in a cohort sampled during active COVID-19. The chain links TRBV29-1 to TRBJ2-5; 8 bases fit TRBD1. The sequencing input was peripheral blood. The CDR3, as DNA: TGCAGCGTTGGGGGCATAGGCAGGGGGCCGTGGGAGACCCAGTACTTC. It translates to CSVGGIGRGPWETQYF.